This T cell receptor beta chain was sequenced in a study of blood T cell repertoires in COVID-19. Donors of Cohort 3 who recovered were those that had two negative PCRs, clearance, or symptom resolution. Libraries were prepared by immunoSEQ multiplex PCR; TCRdb keeps only in-frame clonotypes and omits some of them. The table shows 150,000 to 250,000 clones, with roughly 80% occurring only once. This CDR3 has 15 amino acids. Germline V CDR1 and CDR2: SGHRS, YFSETQ. V lost 4 bases, J lost 2 bases, and 14 bases lay in between. The receptor was isolated from a man aged 35-49 years who had recovered from COVID-19. Material for sequencing was PBMCs or T cells enriched from blood (not recorded which). The chain is built from TRBV5-1 and TRBJ2-3; tentative D call: TRBD2 (5 bases). The CDR3 DNA reads as TGCGCCAGCAGCCCTCAGGAGCGGTCCACAGATACGCAGTATTTT. Translation gives CASSPQERSTDTQYF. Full variable domain (missing parts from reference TRBV5-1 and TRBJ2-3): KAGVTQTPRYLIKTRGQQVTLSCSPISGHRSVSWYQQTPGQGLQFLFEYFSETQRNKGNFPGRFSGRQFSNSRSEMNVSTLELGDSALYLCASSPQERSTDTQYFGPGTRLTVL.